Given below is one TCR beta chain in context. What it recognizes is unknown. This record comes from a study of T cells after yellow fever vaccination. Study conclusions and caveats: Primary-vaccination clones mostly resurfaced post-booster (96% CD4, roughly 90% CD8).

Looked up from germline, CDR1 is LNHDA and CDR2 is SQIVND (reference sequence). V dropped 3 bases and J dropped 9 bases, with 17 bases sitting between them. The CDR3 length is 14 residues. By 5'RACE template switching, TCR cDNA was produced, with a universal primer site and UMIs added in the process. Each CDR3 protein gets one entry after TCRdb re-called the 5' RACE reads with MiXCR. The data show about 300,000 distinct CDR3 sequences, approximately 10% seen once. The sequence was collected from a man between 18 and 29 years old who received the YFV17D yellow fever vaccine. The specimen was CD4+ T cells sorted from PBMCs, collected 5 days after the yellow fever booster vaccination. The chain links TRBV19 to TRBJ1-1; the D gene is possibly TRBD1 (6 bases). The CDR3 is CASSIPWSGVKAFF. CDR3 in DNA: TGTGCCAGTAGTATTCCCTGGTCAGGGGTCAAAGCTTTCTTT.